These T cell receptor beta chains were read from a single sample in a study of cytomegalovirus exposure and HLA in healthy donors. The assay was immunoSEQ multiplex PCR, and TCRdb's table has in-frame clones only and misses some. The data hold more than 250,000 clones, with about 85% observed a single time. Input material: PBMCs. The source of these receptors is a woman aged 25 to 39 in good health and CMV-seropositive. The CDR3 runs from the conserved cysteine through the conserved F or W. Each record gives: CDR3 DNA, CDR3 protein, J gene, V gene, clone size, D gene. The D gene is left open where the match is weak. Expanded clones get a size class; other rows say once, few or many, or leave the size out.

TGTGCCAGCAGTTCCCTTTTTTGGACTGAAGCTTTCTTT CASSSLFWTEAFF TRBJ1-1 TRBV28 . .
TGTGCCTGGAGGGGGACTGGGGCAGCGAAGCAGTTCTTC CAWRGTGAAKQFF TRBJ2-1 TRBV30 . .
TGTGCCAGCAGCCGCGGCGGGGGGGGACACTACAATGAGCAGCTCTTC CASSRGGGGHYNEQLF TRBJ2-1 TRBV7-9 . TRBD2
TGTGCCAGCAGCGGACCTGGGCCCTATGGCTACACCTTC CASSGPGPYGYTF TRBJ1-2 TRBV27 . .
TGTGCCAGCAGTTATGGTTTTGGCAATGAGCAGTTCTTC CASSYGFGNEQFF TRBJ2-1 TRBV6-5 . .
TGTGCCTGGAGTGCCCTCCGGACTAGCGGGGGGCCGAACTCCTACAATGAGCAGTTCTTC CAWSALRTSGGPNSYNEQFF TRBJ2-1 TRBV30 . TRBD2
TGTGCCAGCAGTGCAGGGAACACTGAAGCTTTCTTT CASSAGNTEAFF TRBJ1-1 TRBV6-5 once .
TGTGCCAGCAGCCGGACAGGGGTCGAGCAGTACTTC CASSRTGVEQYF TRBJ2-7 TRBV7-9 . TRBD1
TGTGCCAGCCTGAAAAGCGGGGCCCTTGAGACCCAGTACTTC CASLKSGALETQYF TRBJ2-5 TRBV13 . TRBD2
TGTGCCAGCAGCTCCCGCTCGGCAGCGAACACTGAAGCTTTCTTT CASSSRSAANTEAFF TRBJ1-1 TRBV11-3 . .
TGTGCCAGCAGCGCAGGGATGAACACTGAAGCTTTCTTT CASSAGMNTEAFF TRBJ1-1 TRBV9 . .
TGTGCCAGCAGCGGGGCGGGGGAGGGGCGCAATCAGCCCCAGCATTTT CASSGAGEGRNQPQHF TRBJ1-5 TRBV5-6 . .
TGTGCCAGCAGGGGAGAATACGACAATGAGCAGTTCTTC CASRGEYDNEQFF TRBJ2-1 TRBV6-1 . .
TGTGCCAGCAGCAAGGACAGGGGGCTTACTGAAGCTTTCTTT CASSKDRGLTEAFF TRBJ1-1 TRBV2 once TRBD1
TGTGCCAGCAGTTTATCGGGGGACAATGAGCAGTTCTTC CASSLSGDNEQFF TRBJ2-1 TRBV27 . .
TGTGCCAGCAGGACAGGATTAAGCTCCTATAATTCACCCCTCCACTTT CASRTGLSSYNSPLHF TRBJ1-6 TRBV2 many .
TGTGCCAGCAGCTCCGGGAGTGGCGAGCAGTACTTC CASSSGSGEQYF TRBJ2-7 TRBV7-3 . .
TGTGCCACCGTAGACGGCTCCTACGAGCAGTACTTC CATVDGSYEQYF TRBJ2-7 TRBV6-6 . .
TGTGCCAGTGGTCAGGTGGCAACTATTGAAAAACTGTTTTTT CASGQVATIEKLFF TRBJ1-4 TRBV19 . .
TGTGCCAGCAGCCCGGGACTAGCGGGAGTGGATACGCAGTATTTT CASSPGLAGVDTQYF TRBJ2-3 TRBV6-4 . TRBD2
TGTGCCAGCAGCCGGAAACTAGTAACAAGTACAGATACGCAGTATTTT CASSRKLVTSTDTQYF TRBJ2-3 TRBV5-4 few .
TGTGCCAGCAGCGGTGGGACAGGGTCTTCTGGAAACACCATATATTTT CASSGGTGSSGNTIYF TRBJ1-3 TRBV9 . TRBD1
TGTGCCAGCAGCACCGGGACAAAAACCAATCAGCCCCAGCATTTT CASSTGTKTNQPQHF TRBJ1-5 TRBV6-6 . .
TGTGCCAGCAGCTTCTATCAGGGGTCGGGACTGTTTTTT CASSFYQGSGLFF TRBJ1-4 TRBV7-6 . .